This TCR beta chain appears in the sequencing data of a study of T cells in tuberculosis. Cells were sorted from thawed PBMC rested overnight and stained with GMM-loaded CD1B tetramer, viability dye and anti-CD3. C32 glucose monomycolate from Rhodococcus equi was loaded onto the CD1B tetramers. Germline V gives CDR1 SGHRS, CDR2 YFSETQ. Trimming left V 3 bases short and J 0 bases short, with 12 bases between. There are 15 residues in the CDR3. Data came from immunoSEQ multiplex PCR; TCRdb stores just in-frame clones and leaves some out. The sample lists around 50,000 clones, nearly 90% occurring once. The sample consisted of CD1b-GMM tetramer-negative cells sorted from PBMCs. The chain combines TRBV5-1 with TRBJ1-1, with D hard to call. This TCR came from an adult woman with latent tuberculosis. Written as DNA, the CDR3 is TGCGCCAGCAGCTCGGAAGAGGGCATGAACACTGAAGCTTTCTTT. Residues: CASSSEEGMNTEAFF.